The 14 T cell receptor beta chains in this list originate from one sample, sequenced in a study of blood T cells in healthy people across ages. Then a second PCR, running about 6 to 11 cycles, was carried out with a sample-barcoded 5' primer and a J-beta primer mix. Using its own MiXCR run on the 5' RACE reads, TCRdb lists one record per CDR3 protein. The data show 1.4 million to 1.5 million distinct CDR3 sequences, with approximately 40% seen just once and roughly 7.9% held by the top ten. Sequenced sample: blood. All receptors derive from a woman aged 18-29 years in good health.

This chain joins TRBV6-6 and TRBJ2-5; 11 bases line up with TRBD2. V lost 5 bases to trimming and J lost 2 bases; unmatched junction nucleotides: 7. The CDR3 extends over 16 amino acids. Looked up from germline, CDR1 is MNHNY and CDR2 is SVGAGI (reference sequence). CDR3 loop: CASSGLAGGRQETQYF. The CDR3 DNA sequence: TGTGCCAGCAGTGGGCTAGCGGGGGGAAGACAAGAGACCCAGTACTTC.

The chain carries TRBV7-9 and TRBJ2-5, with TRBD2 matching 16 bases. J gave up 0 bases and V 5 bases, and 6 bases lay outside the gene matches. Germline V gene sequence: CDR1 SEHNR, CDR2 FQNEAQ (reference sequence). There are 18 residues in the CDR3. The CDR3 loop reads CASSPPGLAGGNQETQYF. In nucleotides, the CDR3 is TGTGCCAGCAGCCCCCCGGGACTAGCGGGGGGGAACCAAGAGACCCAGTACTTC.

This clonotype has only a few counts. The V and J genes are TRBV2 and TRBJ2-3; TRBD2 agrees at 9 bases. Trimming removed 8 bases from V and 4 bases from J; junction bases left unmatched: 7. Germline loops: CDR1 SNHLY, CDR2 FYNNEI. The CDR3 contains 14 residues. This chain's CDR3 is CASWVIAGADTQYF. As DNA, the CDR3 is TGTGCCAGCTGGGTGATAGCGGGAGCAGATACGCAGTATTTT.

In this sample, this clonotype turned up a few times. V is TRBV7-2 and J is TRBJ2-7; 7 bases map to TRBD2. This CDR3 has 15 residues. CDR1 and CDR2 (germline): SGHTA, FQGNSA. The J segment lost 4 bases and the V segment lost 1 base, leaving 7 bases of the junction unmatched. CDR3 DNA: TGTGCCAGCAGCTTAGACTCTAGCGGAACATACGAGCAGTACTTC. Translated, it gives CASSLDSSGTYEQYF.

The V call is TRBV3-1, the J call TRBJ2-5, with D uncertain. V lost 3 bases and J lost 11, with 19 bases in between. This CDR3 is 14 amino acids long. Germline CDR1 is LGHDT and CDR2 is YNNKEL (reference sequence). For the CDR3, the DNA is TGTGCCAGCAGCCAGGTAGTGAACTACAATGAGCAGTACTTC. Its protein product is CASSQVVNYNEQYF.

With regard to this clonotype: Because it lacks the conserved phenylalanine or tryptophan at the end, this CDR3 is likely a read error. J is TRBJ2-3 and V is TRBV28; TRBD2 aligns across 7 bases. The CDR3 has 15 amino acids. Germline CDR1 is MDHEN and CDR2 is SYDVKM. The CDR3 reads CASSLPSGHTDTQYV. Written as DNA, the CDR3 is TGTGCCAGCAGTTTACCTAGCGGCCACACAGATACACAGTATGTT.

This chain connects TRBV28 to TRBJ2-7; maybe TRBD2 (5 bases). From germline, CDR1 is MDHEN and CDR2 SYDVKM. The CDR3 loop spans 12 amino acids. Between the trimmed V and J ends, which lost 7 bases and 4 bases, there was a span of 11 bases. DNA for the CDR3: TGTGCCAGCATGGGGAGTTTATACGAGCAGTACTTC. It is translated as CASMGSLYEQYF.

The chain has TRBV12-3 or TRBV12-4 and TRBJ2-5; D tentatively reads TRBD1 or TRBD2 (5 bases each). V dropped 5 bases and J dropped 0 bases, with 10 bases sitting between them. This CDR3 is built from 14 residues. CDR3 nucleotides: TGTGCCAGCAGTGTGGGACGGAACCAAGAGACCCAGTACTTC. Its translation: CASSVGRNQETQYF.

The chain carries TRBV29-1 and TRBJ1-5, with TRBD1 matching over 9 bases. This CDR3 contains 18 residues. V was clipped by 1 base and J by 6 bases; unmatched bases: 16. From germline, CDR1 is SQVTM and CDR2 ANQGSEA. This CDR3 is CSVEGPKIQGAMGQPQHF. CDR3 coding DNA: TGCAGCGTTGAAGGCCCCAAAATACAGGGGGCTATGGGTCAGCCCCAGCATTTT. The full variable domain, its missing parts supplied by reference TRBV29-1 and TRBJ1-5, is SAVISQKPSRDICQRGTSLTIQCQVDSQVTMMFWYRQQPGQSLTLIATANQGSEATYESGFVIDKFPISRPNLTFSTLTVSNMSPEDSSIYLCSVEGPKIQGAMGQPQHFGDGTRLSIL.

As for this clonotype: Compared with germline, one end of the junction differs, possibly owing to a read error. The V and J genes are TRBV20-1 and TRBJ2-4, with D possibly TRBD2 on 7 matching bases. TRBJ2-7 explains the end of the DNA better; the J call may be wrong. Germline CDR1 is DFQATT and CDR2 is SNEGSKA (reference sequence). This CDR3 region has 17 residues. The CDR3 DNA follows: TGCAGTACTAGAGACCCCTCGGGCGGGGGCTTTTCCTACGAGCAGTACTTC. It specifies CSTRDPSGGGFSYEQYF.

This clonotype was seen a handful of times. The rearrangement links TRBV5-1 to TRBJ2-1, with 9 bases fitting TRBD1. V trimming: 4 bases; J trimming: 3 bases; junction bases outside the gene matches: 11. This CDR3 region has 17 residues. Germline assignment: CDR1 SGHRS and CDR2 YFSETQ. The CDR3 here is CASSDSTGGGSYNEQFF. The CDR3 nucleotides are TGCGCCAGCAGCGACTCCACAGGGGGCGGGAGCTACAATGAGCAGTTCTTC. The whole variable domain, filled in from reference TRBV5-1 and TRBJ2-1, reads KAGVTQTPRYLIKTRGQQVTLSCSPISGHRSVSWYQQTPGQGLQFLFEYFSETQRNKGNFPGRFSGRQFSNSRSEMNVSTLELGDSALYLCASSDSTGGGSYNEQFFGPGTRLTVL.

The chain is built from TRBV7-2 and TRBJ2-5, with TRBD1 identical over 9 bases. The J segment lost 5 bases and the V segment lost 5 bases, leaving 12 bases of the junction unmatched. This CDR3 comprises 16 residues. Germline CDR1 is SGHTA and CDR2 is FQGNSA. The CDR3 is CASSIWDREADETQYF. CDR3 coding DNA: TGTGCCAGCAGCATATGGGACAGGGAGGCTGATGAGACCCAGTACTTC.

The genes are TRBV20-1 and TRBJ1-2; D may be TRBD1 (6 bases). Trimming left V 5 bases short and J 0 bases short, with 16 bases between. Germline V gives CDR1 DFQATT, CDR2 SNEGSKA (reference sequence). CDR3 size: 15 residues. In DNA, the CDR3 is TGCAGTGCTTCCTTCGGACAGCCGGCTAACTATGGCTACACCTTC. It codes for CSASFGQPANYGYTF.

This clonotype was counted only a few times. The V gene is TRBV6-2 or TRBV6-3, the J gene TRBJ2-1, with 8 positions matching TRBD2. The CDR3 extends over 15 amino acids. V lost 3 bases, J lost 4 bases, and 5 bases stayed unmatched. The germline V gene has CDR1 MNHEY and CDR2 SVGEGT. The CDR3 spells CASSYREREYNEQFF. CDR3 bases: TGTGCCAGCAGTTATCGTGAGCGGGAGTACAATGAGCAGTTCTTC.